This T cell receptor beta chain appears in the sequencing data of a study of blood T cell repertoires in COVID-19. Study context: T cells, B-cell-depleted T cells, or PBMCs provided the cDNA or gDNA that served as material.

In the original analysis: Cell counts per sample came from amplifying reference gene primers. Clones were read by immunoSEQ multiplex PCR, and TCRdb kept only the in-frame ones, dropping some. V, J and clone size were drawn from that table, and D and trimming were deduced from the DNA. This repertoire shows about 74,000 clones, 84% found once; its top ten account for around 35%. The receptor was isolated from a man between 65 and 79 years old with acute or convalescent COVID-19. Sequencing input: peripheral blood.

Here the CDR3 reads CASSFYLSYEQYF. CDR3 DNA: TGTGCCAGCAGTTTTTATCTGTCCTACGAGCAGTACTTC. This sequence joins TRBV12-3 or TRBV12-4 and TRBJ2-7, with D uncertain. Trimming removed 3 bases at V and 1 base at J, with 7 bases between. The CDR3 runs to 13 residues.